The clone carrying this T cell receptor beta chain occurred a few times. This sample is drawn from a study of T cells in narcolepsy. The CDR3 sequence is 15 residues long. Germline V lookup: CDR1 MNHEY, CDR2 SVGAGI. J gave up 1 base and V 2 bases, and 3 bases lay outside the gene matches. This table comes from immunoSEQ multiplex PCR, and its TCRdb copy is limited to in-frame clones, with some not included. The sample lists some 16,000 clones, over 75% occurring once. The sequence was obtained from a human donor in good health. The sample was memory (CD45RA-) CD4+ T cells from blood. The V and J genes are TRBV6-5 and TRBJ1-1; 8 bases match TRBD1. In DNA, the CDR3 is TGTGCCAGCAGTTACCCAACAGGGGGGAACACTGAAGCTTTCTTT. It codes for CASSYPTGGNTEAFF.